This TCR beta chain derives from a study of cytomegalovirus exposure and HLA in healthy donors. The wider study: The study's early data release held some 85 million unique TCRs from HLA-typed donors. Study findings and constraints: Researchers had no immune exposure information except CMV serostatus available. Most CMV-associated TCR beta chains were later found to appear HLA-restricted.

Primers included in the PCR were 60 Vbeta and 13 Jbeta primers. Measured with immunoSEQ multiplex PCR; TCRdb has only the in-frame clones, and not every one. This sample has roughly 140,000 clones; 79% occur once, and the top ten carry under 8%. In regard to this clone: The antigen is undetermined.

CDR3 length: 14 residues. Trimming removed 1 base from V and 0 bases from J, with 6 bases in between. CDR1 is KGHSH and CDR2 is LQKENI in the germline V gene. The rearrangement uses TRBV18 and TRBJ2-5; D gene ambiguous. The receptor was isolated from a man aged 45-60 years in good health and CMV-seropositive. Specimen: PBMCs. CDR3 region: CASSPRRDQETQYF. In DNA form, the CDR3 reads TGTGCCAGCTCACCACGACGGGACCAAGAGACCCAGTACTTC.